This T cell receptor beta chain derives from a study of control samples from healthy donors and cancer patients. CDR1 and CDR2 from the germline V gene are LNHDA and SQIVND (reference sequence). Between the trimmed V and J ends, which lost 6 bases and 2 bases, there was a span of 14 bases. The CDR3 loop spans 15 amino acids. Profiling relied on immunoSEQ multiplex PCR, and the TCRdb table lists in-frame clones only, not all of them. The repertoire consists of roughly 140,000 clones, with around nine tenths occurring once and the leading ten covering over 4%. The TCR comes from a man aged 25 to 40 in good health. Sequencing was performed on blood. The J gene is TRBJ1-5, the V gene TRBV19, with D tentatively TRBD1 (5 bases). In nucleotides, the CDR3 is TGTGCCAGTAGGAGTAAGGGGCTAGGCAATCAGCCCCAGCATTTT. Translation: CASRSKGLGNQPQHF.